The clone carrying this T cell receptor (beta chain) was seen only a few times. What it recognizes is unknown. This entry belongs to a study of Ad26.COV2.S vaccination and SARS-CoV-2 variants. Across the whole study: Donor joined the COV1001 Ad26.COV2.S trial arm. Whole-study findings and limits: Recipients of either vaccine or placebo displayed similar breadth of non-spike TCRs. The analyses of TCR breadth and depth may have understated the size of total T cell responses. Vaccinees reportedly had broad spike-specific CD8+ and CD4+ T cell responses.

Produced via immunoSEQ multiplex PCR; TCRdb's table is partial and in-frame only. There are about 320,000 clones in the sample; 70% to 90% occur only once, and around 2% lies in the top ten. Noted treatment: some 20 received Ad26.COV2.S at low or high dose, single or two shots; 5 received placebo; per-sample allocation not given. Samples analyzed were those drawn on day 63 after the first vaccine or placebo injection. This CDR3 spans 17 amino acids. V was shortened by 0 bases and J by 3 bases, with 15 bases between the two germline ends. Germline V gene data show CDR1 as KGHSH and CDR2 as LQKENI. The chain has TRBV18 and TRBJ1-3; D call uncertain. The sample was peripheral blood, taken in a trial of Ad26.COV2.S vaccine versus placebo. The receptor comes from a person aged 18-65 years who received the Ad26.COV2.S COVID-19 vaccine or a placebo. In nucleotides, the CDR3 is TGTGCCAGCTCACCACCGAGGGCAGAGGATTTTGGAAACACCATATATTTT. This gives the protein CASSPPRAEDFGNTIYF.